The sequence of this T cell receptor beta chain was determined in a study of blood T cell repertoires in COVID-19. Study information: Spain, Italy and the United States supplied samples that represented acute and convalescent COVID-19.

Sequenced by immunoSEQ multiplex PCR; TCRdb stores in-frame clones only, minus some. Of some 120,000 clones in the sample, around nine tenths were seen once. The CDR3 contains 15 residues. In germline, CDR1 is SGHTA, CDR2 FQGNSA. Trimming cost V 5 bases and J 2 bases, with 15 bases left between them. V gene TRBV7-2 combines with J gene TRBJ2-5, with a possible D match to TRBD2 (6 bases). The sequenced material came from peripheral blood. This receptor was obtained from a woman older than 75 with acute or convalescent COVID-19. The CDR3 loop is CASSPALRGQETQYF. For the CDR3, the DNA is TGTGCCAGCAGCCCGGCCCTCCGGGGGCAAGAGACCCAGTACTTC.